The clone carrying this TCR beta chain showed up many times. Its antigen is unidentified. These data originate in a study of response to subunit inactivated influenza vaccine. Study-wide findings and caveats: The authors suggested that every seasonal influenza vaccination recruits few new T cells.

Looked up from germline, CDR1 is LGHNA and CDR2 is YSLEER. Trimming pared 1 base from V and 6 bases from J, leaving 18 bases between. The CDR3 runs 16 residues. Via MiXCR, TCRdb re-called the RT-PCR reads, giving one row per CDR3 protein. The profile shows around 190,000 distinct CDR3 sequences, 9.2% of them singletons. The chain employs TRBV4-3 and TRBJ1-1; D not certain. The material was non-naive T cells sorted from PBMCs, obtained on the day of vaccination. The sequence was collected from a man aged 50-59 years who received an inactivated influenza vaccine. The CDR3 is CASSQGLAAGLAEAFF. The CDR3 DNA reads TGCGCCAGCAGCCAAGGGCTCGCGGCGGGTCTCGCTGAAGCTTTCTTT.